The rows below give T cell receptor beta chains drawn from one sample of a study of blood T cell repertoires in COVID-19. Libraries were prepared by immunoSEQ multiplex PCR; TCRdb keeps only in-frame clonotypes and omits some of them. The sample includes 140,000 to 150,000 clones, roughly 90% of them seen just once. Sequencing was performed on PBMCs or T cells enriched from blood (not recorded which). The receptors stem from a man aged 50 to 59 who had recovered from COVID-19. The CDR3 runs from the conserved cysteine through the conserved F or W. Fields, in order: D gene, J gene, clone size, V gene, CDR3 DNA, CDR3 protein. The D gene is left open where the match is weak. The listing skips clone size in some rows; elsewhere it reads once, few, many or a size class.

>TRBD2|TRBJ2-2|NA|TRBV11-2
TGTGCCAGCAGCTCAGGACTAGCGGGAGGAAGGGAGCTGTTTTTT
CASSSGLAGGRELFF
>TRBD1|TRBJ1-2|NA|TRBV5-4
TGTGCCAGCAGGTTTTGGGACAGGGACGTCGGCTACACCTTC
CASRFWDRDVGYTF
>TRBD2|TRBJ2-7|NA|TRBV10-3
TGTGCCATCAGTGAGGGGCTAGCGGGCTACGAGCAGTACTTC
CAISEGLAGYEQYF
>TRBD1|TRBJ2-5|NA|TRBV11-2
TGTGCCAGCAGCCGCAAGGGGGCCCCCGTGGAGACCCAGTACTTC
CASSRKGAPVETQYF
>TRBD1|TRBJ1-5|NA|TRBV2
TGTGCCAGCAGTGGACAGGGGGCAGGTCAGCCCCAGCATTTT
CASSGQGAGQPQHF
>TRBD2|TRBJ2-7|NA|TRBV28
TGTGCCAGCGCGCCAGGACTAGCGGGCCGATACGAGCAGTACTTC
CASAPGLAGRYEQYF
>NA|TRBJ1-4|once|TRBV23-1
TGCGCCAGCAGTCACTCCGGGACAACGGAAAAACTGTTTTTT
CASSHSGTTEKLFF
>NA|TRBJ1-4|NA|TRBV4-3
TGCGCCAGCAGCCAAGATCTCTCGGGATCCTCACCTAGTGAAAAACTGTTTTTT
CASSQDLSGSSPSEKLFF
>TRBD1|TRBJ1-4|NA|TRBV7-2
TGTGCCAGCAGCGCCGACAGGGGCGCTGAAAAACTGTTTTTT
CASSADRGAEKLFF
>NA|TRBJ1-5|NA|TRBV7-9
TGTGCCAGCAGCCTTGGGGGGGTCAATCAGCCCCAGCATTTT
CASSLGGVNQPQHF
>TRBD1|TRBJ2-5|NA|TRBV4-2
TGTGCCAGCAGCCCAACCAGGGACAGCCAAGAGACCCAGTACTTC
CASSPTRDSQETQYF
>NA|TRBJ1-6|once|TRBV6-5
TGTGCCAGCAGCTACAGGGAAGGGAGTTATTCACCCCTCCACTTT
CASSYREGSYSPLHF
>TRBD1|TRBJ1-2|once|TRBV20-1
TGCAGTGCGGGACAGGGGGATGGCTACACCTTC
CSAGQGDGYTF
>NA|TRBJ1-2|once|TRBV5-6
TGTGCCAGCAGCTGGGGCCGAGGCCGGGGGTATGGCTACACCTTC
CASSWGRGRGYGYTF
>TRBD2|TRBJ2-3|NA|TRBV6-6
TGTGCCAGCAGTACCCCGCAGGGAGGGAGGGGAGATACGCAGTATTTT
CASSTPQGGRGDTQYF
>TRBD1|TRBJ1-1|NA|TRBV19
TGTGCCAGTGGTTCCCCCGAGACAGGGATGAACACTGAAGCTTTCTTT
CASGSPETGMNTEAFF
>TRBD1|TRBJ1-5|NA|TRBV19
TGTGCCAGTAGTCAACCCGGGACAGGGGTGAATCAGCCCCAGCATTTT
CASSQPGTGVNQPQHF
>TRBD2|TRBJ2-7|once|TRBV4-1
TGCGCCAGCAGCCGCGGAACTAGCGGGGGCTACGAGCAGTACTTC
CASSRGTSGGYEQYF
>TRBD1|TRBJ1-3|NA|TRBV30
TGTGCCTTCAAGACAGGGGCTGGAAACACCATATATTTT
CAFKTGAGNTIYF
>NA|TRBJ1-4|once|TRBV11-2
TGTGCCAGCACCTTCAGTCCTAATGAAAAACTGTTTTTT
CASTFSPNEKLFF
>TRBD1|TRBJ2-7|NA|TRBV7-6
TGTGCCAGCAGCTTAGCCGCCGGGACAGTCCCCTACGAGCAGTACTTC
CASSLAAGTVPYEQYF
>NA|TRBJ2-2|NA|TRBV24-1
TGTGCCACCAGTGATCCGGGAAAGGCGAACACCGGGGAGCTGTTTTTT
CATSDPGKANTGELFF
>TRBD2|TRBJ2-1|NA|TRBV11-2
TGTGCCAGCAGCTTACTTAGCGGGAGGGCCCAAAATGAGCAGTTCTTC
CASSLLSGRAQNEQFF
>NA|TRBJ2-3|NA|TRBV7-3
TGTGCCAGCAGCTTTTCCCCGAGCACAGATACGCAGTATTTT
CASSFSPSTDTQYF
>NA|TRBJ1-4|NA|TRBV21-1
TGTGCCAGCAGGGCAGGCGAAACCGATGAAAAACTGTTTTTT
CASRAGETDEKLFF
>TRBD1|TRBJ1-3|once|TRBV25-1
TGTGCCAGCAGTGGGCTACAGGGGTGCAGAAACACCATATATTTT
CASSGLQGCRNTIYF
>TRBD1|TRBJ2-1|NA|TRBV7-2
TGTGCCAGCAGCTTATCAGGACAGGGGGCAGCCTACAATGAGCAGTTCTTC
CASSLSGQGAAYNEQFF
>NA|TRBJ1-1|NA|TRBV7-2
TGTGCCAGCAGCCCGAACATACTAAACATGAAAACTGAAGCTTTCTTT
CASSPNILNMKTEAFF
>TRBD1|TRBJ1-6|few|TRBV6-5
TGTGCCAGCAGTTGGACAGGGCGTAATTCACCCCTCCACTTT
CASSWTGRNSPLHF
>NA|TRBJ2-5|NA|TRBV2
TGTGCCAGCAGTGCGGACTTACGGGGGACCCAGTACTTC
CASSADLRGTQYF
>NA|TRBJ2-1|NA|TRBV19
TGTGCCAGTAATAAGGGAGGCTCCTACAATGAGCAGTTCTTC
CASNKGGSYNEQFF
>TRBD1|TRBJ1-6|NA|TRBV7-9
TGTGCCAGCAGCTTGACAGGGGCAGGTTCACCCCTCCACTTT
CASSLTGAGSPLHF
>TRBD1|TRBJ1-3|once|TRBV5-6
TGTGCCAGCAGCTTGGCCGGGACAGGGGCAGTTGGAAACACCATATATTTT
CASSLAGTGAVGNTIYF
>NA|TRBJ1-2|once|TRBV6-5
TGTGCCAGCAGATCTTGGGACACCCATAACTATGGCTACACCTTC
CASRSWDTHNYGYTF
>NA|TRBJ2-7|NA|TRBV7-9
TGTGCCAGCAGCTCACCCCCGACAGGTTCCTACGAGCAGTACTTC
CASSSPPTGSYEQYF
>TRBD1|TRBJ1-1|NA|TRBV24-1
TGTGCCACCAGTGGGGGGACAGCGGTAAACACTGAAGCTTTCTTT
CATSGGTAVNTEAFF
>TRBD1|TRBJ1-1|NA|TRBV7-8
TGTGCCAGCAGCTTAGAAGGGGGCGGCTGGAACACTGAAGCTTTCTTT
CASSLEGGGWNTEAFF
>TRBD1|TRBJ1-4|once|TRBV18
TGTGCCAGCTCAAACCGACAGGGGGGGCCTAATGAAAAACTGTTTTTT
CASSNRQGGPNEKLFF
>TRBD1|TRBJ2-6|NA|TRBV3-1/TRBV3-2
TGTGCCAGCAGCCCACGACTCCAGGGGGATTCTGGGGCCAACGTCCTGACTTTC
CASSPRLQGDSGANVLTF
>NA|TRBJ1-1|once|TRBV27
TGTGCCAGCAGTTTATATGGGGGGTACACTGAAGCTTTCTTT
CASSLYGGYTEAFF
>TRBD2|TRBJ2-7|NA|TRBV6-5
TGTGCCAGCAGTCCCGGGACTAGCGGGAGACACGAGCAGTACTTC
CASSPGTSGRHEQYF
>NA|TRBJ2-2|once|TRBV24-1
TGTGCCACCAGTGATTTGTCGACAGAGAGCGGGGAGCTGTTTTTT
CATSDLSTESGELFF